The clone carrying this T cell receptor (beta chain) has just a few counts. Its antigen is undetermined. Clones were sequenced by immunoSEQ multiplex PCR, and TCRdb holds only the in-frame ones, with some missing. The data hold fewer than 30,000 clones, with 65% to 85% observed a single time. Noted time point: week 23, last vaccination. Doses comprised 300 ug of mutant IDH1 20-mer peptide each, plus topical imiquimod. This specimen belongs to a study of a mutant IDH1 vaccine in newly diagnosed glioma. The CDR3 consists of 13 residues. In germline, CDR1 is SNHLY, CDR2 FYNNEI. V lost 1 base to trimming and J lost 7 bases, with 10 bases between them.

The chain couples TRBV2 to TRBJ1-1, with D uncertain. This receptor was identified in a woman in her late teens or twenties with glioma. Sequencing was performed on PBMCs, taken from a glioma patient whose treatment included an IDH1 peptide vaccine. This CDR3 reads CASSEDSISEAFF. The CDR3 DNA reads TGTGCCAGCAGTGAAGACAGTATAAGTGAAGCTTTCTTT.